Sequencing of this T cell receptor (beta chain) was carried out in a study of cytomegalovirus exposure and HLA in healthy donors. Overall study findings and caveats: In a later analysis, TCR beta V- and J-gene trimming showed a link to a missense DCLRE1C variant. A prior analysis recorded that most TCR beta V segments were productive about 90% or about 30% of the time.

PCR employed 60 Vbeta and 13 Jbeta primers. In the original analysis: Roughly 10 million shared chains were among the roughly 78 million unique TCR beta chains that a later analysis counted. The protocol was immunoSEQ multiplex PCR, while the TCRdb copy is restricted to in-frame clones and leaves out a portion. From that table come the V and J calls and clone size; the DNA was used to work out D and trimming. The repertoire holds more than 130,000 clones, with approximately 73% as singletons. CDR3 length: 17 residues. Unmatched junction bases numbered 7, after V lost 0 bases and J lost 4 bases. The germline CDR1 and CDR2 sequences are SGHNT and YYREEE (reference sequence). A single count supports this clone. Its antigen is not known.

The sequenced material came from PBMCs. The V call is TRBV5-4, the J call TRBJ1-5; 10 positions agree with TRBD1. The receptor's source is a human donor in good health. CDR3 sequence (DNA): TGTGCCAGCAGCTTGGGTCCTGGACAGGGGGTAAATCAGCCCCAGCATTTT. Encoded protein: CASSLGPGQGVNQPQHF.